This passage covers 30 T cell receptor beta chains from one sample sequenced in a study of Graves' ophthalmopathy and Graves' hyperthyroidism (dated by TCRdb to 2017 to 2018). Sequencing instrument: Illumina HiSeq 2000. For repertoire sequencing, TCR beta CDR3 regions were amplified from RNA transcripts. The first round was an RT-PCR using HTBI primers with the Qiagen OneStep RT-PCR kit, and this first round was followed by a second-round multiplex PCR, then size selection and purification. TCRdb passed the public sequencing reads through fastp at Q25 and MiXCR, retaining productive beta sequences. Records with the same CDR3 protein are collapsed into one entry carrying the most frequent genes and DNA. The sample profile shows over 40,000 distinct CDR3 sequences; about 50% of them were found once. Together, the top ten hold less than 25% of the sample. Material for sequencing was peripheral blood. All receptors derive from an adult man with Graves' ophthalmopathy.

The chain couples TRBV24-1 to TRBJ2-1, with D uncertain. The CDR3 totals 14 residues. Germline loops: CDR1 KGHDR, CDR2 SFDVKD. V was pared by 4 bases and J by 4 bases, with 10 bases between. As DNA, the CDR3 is TGTGCCACCAGTGAGGCCGGGCCATACAATGAGCAGTTCTTC. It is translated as CATSEAGPYNEQFF.

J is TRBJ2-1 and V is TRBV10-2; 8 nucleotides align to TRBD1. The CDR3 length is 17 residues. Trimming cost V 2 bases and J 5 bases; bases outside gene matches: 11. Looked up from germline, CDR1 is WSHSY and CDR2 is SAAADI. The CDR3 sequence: CASSERQGLVGNNEQFF. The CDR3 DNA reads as TGCGCCAGCAGTGAGCGACAGGGGCTAGTGGGAAACAATGAGCAGTTCTTC.

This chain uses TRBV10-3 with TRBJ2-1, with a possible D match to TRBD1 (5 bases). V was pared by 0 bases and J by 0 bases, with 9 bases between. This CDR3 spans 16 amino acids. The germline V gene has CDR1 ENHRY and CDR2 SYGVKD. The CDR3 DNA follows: TGTGCCATCAGTGAGTCATACAGGAGCTCCTACAATGAGCAGTTCTTC. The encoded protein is CAISESYRSSYNEQFF.

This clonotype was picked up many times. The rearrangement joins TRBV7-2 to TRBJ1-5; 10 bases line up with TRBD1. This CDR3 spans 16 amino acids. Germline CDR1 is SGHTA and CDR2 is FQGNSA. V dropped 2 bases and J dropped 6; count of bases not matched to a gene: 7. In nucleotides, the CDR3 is TGTGCCAGCAGCTTACGTCGGACAGGGGGTTTTCAGCCCCAGCATTTT. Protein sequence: CASSLRRTGGFQPQHF.

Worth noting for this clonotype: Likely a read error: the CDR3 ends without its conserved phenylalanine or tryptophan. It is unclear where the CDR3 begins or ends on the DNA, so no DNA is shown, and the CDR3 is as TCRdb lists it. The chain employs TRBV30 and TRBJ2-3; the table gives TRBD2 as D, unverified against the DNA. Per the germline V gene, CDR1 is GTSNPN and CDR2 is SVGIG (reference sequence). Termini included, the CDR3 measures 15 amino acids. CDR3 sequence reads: CAWSSGARAGLKTHL.

CDR3 residues: CASSLTTNEKLFF. The DNA for the CDR3 is TGTGCCAGCAGCTTAACGACTAATGAAAAACTGTTTTTT. The chain uses TRBV13 and TRBJ1-4; no definite D call. Looked up from germline, CDR1 is PRHDT and CDR2 is FYEKMQ (reference sequence). The CDR3 totals 13 residues. V was shortened by 2 bases and J by 2 bases, with 3 bases between the two germline ends.

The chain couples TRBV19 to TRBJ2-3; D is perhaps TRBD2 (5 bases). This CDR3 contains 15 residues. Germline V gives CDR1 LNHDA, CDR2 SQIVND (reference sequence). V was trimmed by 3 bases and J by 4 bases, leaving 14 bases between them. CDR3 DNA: TGTGCCAGTAGTATCGAGCCCCTCGGGGCAGATACGCAGTATTTT. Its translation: CASSIEPLGADTQYF.

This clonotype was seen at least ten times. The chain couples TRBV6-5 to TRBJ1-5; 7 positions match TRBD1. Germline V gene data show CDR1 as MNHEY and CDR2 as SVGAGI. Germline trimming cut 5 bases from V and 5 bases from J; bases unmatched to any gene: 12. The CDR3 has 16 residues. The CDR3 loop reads CASSQASTGVHQPQHF. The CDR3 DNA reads TGTGCCAGCAGTCAAGCGAGTACAGGGGTCCATCAGCCCCAGCATTTT.

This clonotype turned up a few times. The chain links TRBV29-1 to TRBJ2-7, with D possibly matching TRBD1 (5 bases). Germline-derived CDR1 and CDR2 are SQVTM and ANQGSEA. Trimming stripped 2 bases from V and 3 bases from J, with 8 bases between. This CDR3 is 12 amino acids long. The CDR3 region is CSVEQGVYEQYF. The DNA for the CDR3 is TGCAGCGTTGAACAGGGTGTCTACGAGCAGTACTTC.

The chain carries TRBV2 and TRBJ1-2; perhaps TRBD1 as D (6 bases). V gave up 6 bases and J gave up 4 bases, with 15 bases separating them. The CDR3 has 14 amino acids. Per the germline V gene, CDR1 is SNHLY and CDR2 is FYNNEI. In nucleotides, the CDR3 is TGTGCCAGCAGCCTTGGACAGCATATCTATGGCTACACCTTC. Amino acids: CASSLGQHIYGYTF.

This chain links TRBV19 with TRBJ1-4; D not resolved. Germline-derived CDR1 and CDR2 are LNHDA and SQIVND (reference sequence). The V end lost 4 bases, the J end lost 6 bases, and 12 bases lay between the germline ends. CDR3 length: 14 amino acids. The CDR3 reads CASSTATDYEKLFF. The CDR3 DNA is TGTGCCAGTAGTACAGCAACAGACTATGAAAAACTGTTTTTT.

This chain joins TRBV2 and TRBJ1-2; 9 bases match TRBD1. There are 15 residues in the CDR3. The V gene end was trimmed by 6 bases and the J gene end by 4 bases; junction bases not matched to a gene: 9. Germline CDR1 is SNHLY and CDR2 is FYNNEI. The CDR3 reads CASRVTGQGSYGYTF. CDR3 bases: TGTGCCAGCAGGGTCACCGGACAGGGGTCCTATGGCTACACCTTC.

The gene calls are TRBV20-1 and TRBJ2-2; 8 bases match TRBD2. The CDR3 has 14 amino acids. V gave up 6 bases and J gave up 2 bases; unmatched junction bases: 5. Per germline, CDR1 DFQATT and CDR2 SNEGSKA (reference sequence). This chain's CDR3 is CSATTSGNTGELFF. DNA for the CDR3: TGCAGTGCGACAACTAGCGGAAACACCGGGGAGCTGTTTTTT.

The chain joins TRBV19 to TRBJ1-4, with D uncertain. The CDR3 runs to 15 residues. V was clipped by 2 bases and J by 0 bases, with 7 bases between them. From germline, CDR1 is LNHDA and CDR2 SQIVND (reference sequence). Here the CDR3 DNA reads TGTGCCAGTAGTATATTAAGCTCAACTAATGAAAAACTGTTTTTT. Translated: CASSILSSTNEKLFF. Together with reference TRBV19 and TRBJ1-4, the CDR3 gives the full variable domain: DGGITQSPKYLFRKEGQNVTLSCEQNLNHDAMYWYRQDPGQGLRLIYYSQIVNDFQKGDIAEGYSVSREKKESFPLTVTSAQKNPTAFYLCASSILSSTNEKLFFGSGTQLSVL.

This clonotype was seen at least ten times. DNA of the CDR3: TGTGCCAGCAGCCAGACCGGGACGTCTTACAATGAGCAGTTCTTC. Protein product: CASSQTGTSYNEQFF. The rearrangement joins TRBV7-9 to TRBJ2-1; D might be TRBD1 or TRBD2, each matching 5 bases. Germline-derived CDR1 and CDR2 are SEHNR and FQNEAQ (reference sequence). The V gene lost 5 bases and the J gene lost 4 bases, with 15 bases spanning the gap. CDR3 size: 15 residues.

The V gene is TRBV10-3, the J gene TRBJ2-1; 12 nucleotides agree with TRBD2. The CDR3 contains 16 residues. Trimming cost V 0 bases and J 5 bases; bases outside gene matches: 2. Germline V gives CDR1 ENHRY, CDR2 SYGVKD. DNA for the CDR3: TGTGCCATCAGTGAGTCGCTAGCGGGGGGGAACAATGAGCAGTTCTTC. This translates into CAISESLAGGNNEQFF.

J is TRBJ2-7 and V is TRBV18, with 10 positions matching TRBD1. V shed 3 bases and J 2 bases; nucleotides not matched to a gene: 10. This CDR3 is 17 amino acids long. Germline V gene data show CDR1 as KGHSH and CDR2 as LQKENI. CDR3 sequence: CASSPTTAGTGAYEQYF. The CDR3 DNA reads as TGTGCCAGCTCACCCACAACAGCCGGGACAGGGGCCTACGAGCAGTACTTC.

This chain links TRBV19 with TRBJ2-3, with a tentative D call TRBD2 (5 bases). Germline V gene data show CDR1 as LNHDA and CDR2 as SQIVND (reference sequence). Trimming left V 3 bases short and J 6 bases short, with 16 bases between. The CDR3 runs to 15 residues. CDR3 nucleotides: TGTGCCAGTAGTATTGCGCGACTAATCACCGATACGCAGTATTTT. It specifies CASSIARLITDTQYF.

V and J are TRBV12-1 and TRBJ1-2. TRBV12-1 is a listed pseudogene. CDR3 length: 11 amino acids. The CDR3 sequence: CACLQDGGYTF. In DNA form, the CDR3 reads TGTGCCTGCCTCCAGGATGGTGGCTACACCTTC.

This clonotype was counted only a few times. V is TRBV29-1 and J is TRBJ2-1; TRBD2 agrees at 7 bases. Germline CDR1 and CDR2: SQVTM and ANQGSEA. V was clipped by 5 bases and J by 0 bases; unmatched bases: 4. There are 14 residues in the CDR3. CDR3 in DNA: TGCAGCGTTTTAGGCGGGAGCTCCTACAATGAGCAGTTCTTC. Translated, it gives CSVLGGSSYNEQFF.

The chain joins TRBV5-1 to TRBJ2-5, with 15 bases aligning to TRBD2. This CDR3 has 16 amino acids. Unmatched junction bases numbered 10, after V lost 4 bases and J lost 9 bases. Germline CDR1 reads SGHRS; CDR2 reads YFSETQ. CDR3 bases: TGCGCCAGCAGCCGGACTAGCGGGGGGGCCGCACCGGCCCAGTACTTC. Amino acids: CASSRTSGGAAPAQYF.

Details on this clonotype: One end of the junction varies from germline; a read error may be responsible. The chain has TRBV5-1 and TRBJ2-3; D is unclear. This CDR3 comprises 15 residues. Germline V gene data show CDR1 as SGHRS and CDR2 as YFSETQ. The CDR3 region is CASSSMIYRTDTQYF. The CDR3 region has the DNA TGCGCCAGCAGCTCAATGATATATCGCACAGACACGCAGTATTTT. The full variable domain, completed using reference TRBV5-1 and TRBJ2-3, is KAGVTQTPRYLIKTRGQQVTLSCSPISGHRSVSWYQQTPGQGLQFLFEYFSETQRNKGNFPGRFSGRQFSNSRSEMNVSTLELGDSALYLCASSSMIYRTDTQYFGPGTRLTVL.

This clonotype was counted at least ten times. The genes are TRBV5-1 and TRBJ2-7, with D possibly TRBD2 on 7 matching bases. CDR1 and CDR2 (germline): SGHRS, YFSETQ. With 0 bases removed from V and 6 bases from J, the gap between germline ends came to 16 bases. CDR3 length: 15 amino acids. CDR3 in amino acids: CASSLEGGGLLEQYF. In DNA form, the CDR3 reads TGCGCCAGCAGCTTGGAAGGGGGGGGCCTGCTCGAGCAGTACTTC.

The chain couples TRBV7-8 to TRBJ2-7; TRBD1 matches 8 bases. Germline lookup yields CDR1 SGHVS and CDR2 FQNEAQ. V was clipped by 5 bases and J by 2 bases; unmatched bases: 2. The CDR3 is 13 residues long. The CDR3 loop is CASSQQGAYEQYF. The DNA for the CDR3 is TGTGCCAGCAGCCAACAGGGGGCCTACGAGCAGTACTTC.

The CDR3 region is CASSEEWDSPGEYF. The CDR3 nucleotides read TGTGCCAGCAGTGAAGAGTGGGACAGCCCCGGGGAGTACTTC. The gene calls are TRBV13 and TRBJ2-7, with 7 bases aligning to TRBD1. The CDR3 sequence is 14 residues long. The ends lost 6 bases at V and 11 bases at J; junction bases unmatched: 16. Germline V gene data show CDR1 as PRHDT and CDR2 as FYEKMQ (reference sequence).

The DNA of the CDR3 is TGTGCCAGCAGTTTAGGAGGGGCCAATGAGCAGTTCTTC. Its protein product is CASSLGGANEQFF. V is TRBV12-3 or TRBV12-4 and J is TRBJ2-1; D tentatively reads TRBD1 or TRBD2 (5 bases each). This CDR3 region has 13 residues. With 1 base removed from V and 6 bases from J, the gap between germline ends came to 7 bases.

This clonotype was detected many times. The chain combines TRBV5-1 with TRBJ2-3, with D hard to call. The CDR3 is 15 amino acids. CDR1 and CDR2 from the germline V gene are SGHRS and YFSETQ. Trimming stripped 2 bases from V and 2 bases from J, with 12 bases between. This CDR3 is CASSLGRPSTDTQYF. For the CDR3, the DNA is TGCGCCAGCAGCTTAGGACGGCCTTCCACAGATACGCAGTATTTT.

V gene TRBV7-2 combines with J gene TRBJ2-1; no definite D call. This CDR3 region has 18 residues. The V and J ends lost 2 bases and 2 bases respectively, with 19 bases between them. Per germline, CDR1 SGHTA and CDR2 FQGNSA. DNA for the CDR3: TGTGCCAGCAGCTTACGGCCACCGTCAAGAGCTACCTACAATGAGCAGTTCTTC. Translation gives CASSLRPPSRATYNEQFF.

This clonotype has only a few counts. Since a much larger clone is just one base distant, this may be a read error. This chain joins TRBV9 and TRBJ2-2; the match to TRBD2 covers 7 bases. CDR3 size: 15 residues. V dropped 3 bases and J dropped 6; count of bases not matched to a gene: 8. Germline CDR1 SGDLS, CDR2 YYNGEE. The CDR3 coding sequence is TGTGCCAGCAGCGGCGGGAGCTGGGGCGCCGGGGAGCTGTTTTTT. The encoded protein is CASSGGSWGAGELFF.

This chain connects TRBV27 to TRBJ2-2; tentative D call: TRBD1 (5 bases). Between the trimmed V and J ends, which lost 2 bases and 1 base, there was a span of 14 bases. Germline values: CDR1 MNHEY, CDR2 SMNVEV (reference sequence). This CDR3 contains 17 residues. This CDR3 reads CASSLGYRTGNTGELFF. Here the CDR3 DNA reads TGTGCCAGCAGTTTAGGTTACAGGACGGGGAACACCGGGGAGCTGTTTTTT.